This T cell receptor (beta chain) derives from a study of shared clonotypes between healthy human individuals. Study-wide context: Each donor's CD8 memory used one plate, CD8 naive two, each CD4 subset three. The study's findings and limits: The represented genetic and exposure-history diversity was limited by the small number of donors.

About this clone itself: Antigen specificity is unknown.

CD4+ cells underwent separation, giving CD45RA+ naive and CD45RA-negative memory subsets. This table comes from immunoSEQ multiplex PCR, and its TCRdb copy is limited to in-frame clones, with some not included. The table has roughly 1,600,000 clones, approximately 98.5% seen once. The CDR3 is made up of 15 amino acids. V lost 10 bases to trimming and J lost 3 bases, with 19 bases between them. Per germline, CDR1 ENHRY and CDR2 SYGVKD. The chain employs TRBV10-3 and TRBJ1-5; tentative D call: TRBD1 (5 bases). The material sequenced was naive CD4+ T cells sorted from blood. The subset denotes: CD45RA+ positively selected. The sequence derives from a young man in good health. The CDR3 region has the DNA TGTGCCACCCGACAAGAATTGGGGGACAATCAGCCCCAGCATTTT. It encodes CATRQELGDNQPQHF.